This TCR beta chain was retrieved from a study of T-cell memory formation after mild COVID-19 (dated by TCRdb to the early 2020s). With respect to the entire study: TCR sequence clusters from the two donors were found to be largely donor specific. In two donors, T-cell clones that expanded and contracted after mild COVID-19 were followed by sequencing TCRalpha and TCRbeta repertoires longitudinally. The cohort comprised two young, previously healthy adult volunteers, one female and one male.

Concerning this clonotype: No cognate antigen has been identified for it. Per-nucleotide qualities are absent, and no much larger clonotype sits a single base away.

Ficoll-Paque density gradient centrifugation was the method used to isolate PBMCs. Study-level results and caveats: Contracting CD4+ clones appeared mostly in the CM and EM memory subsets, whereas CD8+ clones were enriched in EMRA. Some responding clones were detected in pre-infection memory, which suggested that pre-existing cross-reactive memory T cells had joined the SARS-CoV-2 response. The second-wave clones that peaked on day 37 were not confirmed to be SARS-CoV-2 specific. Only two mild cases were covered by the study, and larger cohorts that include severe cases with pre-infection samples were considered necessary. Clones that contracted from day 15 to 85 showed balanced CD4/CD8 phenotypes, whereas a second wave of clones that expanded from day 15 to 37 leaned towards CD4+.

Instrument used: Illumina NovaSeq 6000. TCRalpha and TCRbeta cDNA libraries were constructed by 5'RACE with constant-segment primers, with sample barcodes and unique molecular identifiers being introduced. RNA was extracted from every sample with Trizol reagent. Library amplification was performed in two PCR steps, and a second sample barcode and Illumina TruSeq adapters were introduced in the second step. Sequencing of the libraries was done on an Illumina NovaSeq, producing 2 x 150 bp paired-end reads. As for the original processing: Reads were demultiplexed and collapsed into UMI-guided consensus sequences with migec v1.2.7. Using mixcr v2.1.11, UMI consensuses were aligned to TRA and TRB V and J templates and then assembled into clonotypes. A clonotype was counted as expanded or contracted only when both edgeR and NoisET called the clonotype significant, with the noise models trained on biological replicates. edgeR calls used a false discovery rate-adjusted p below 0.01 and a log2 fold-change threshold of 1. As an exploratory analysis of dynamics, max-normalized trajectories of the 1000 most abundant clonotypes were examined with PCA combined with hierarchical clustering. Separately sequenced CD4+ and CD8+ repertoires were used to assign the CD4 or CD8 phenotype of responding clones. TCRdb cleaned the public reads at Q25 with fastp, built clones with MiXCR and kept in-frame beta chains. Rows are combined by CDR3 protein, so each entry shows the most common genes and DNA. Here the V and J calls rest on TCRdb's processing, not on the authors' analysis. The sample table records roughly 350,000 distinct CDR3 sequences; 25% to 30% of these occur just once. About 13% of the sample is in the top ten clones.

Material for sequencing was PBMCs or a T cell subset sorted from them (not recorded which). The TCR was taken from an adult woman who had mild COVID-19 (a few samples of this study predate the infection). The sample titles of this study are shuffled in the database, so cell type and time point are left out; the donor was told from shared clones.

The DNA is as follows: TGTGCCAGCAGCTTGGACCCCATTCCAACTAGCGGGTTCTACAATGAGCAGTTCTTC. Translated, it gives CASSLDPIPTSGFYNEQFF. The chain is encoded by TRBV5-5 joined to TRBJ2-1; 9 bases in between match TRBD2. V is cut back by 0 bases and J by 3 bases, with 13 bases in the junction unmatched. The CDR3, cysteine through phenylalanine, is 19 amino acids long. The CDR3 DNA has 57 bases and is translated from base 1. Via the germline V gene (reference sequence), CDR1 is SGHKS and CDR2 YYEKEE.